This T cell receptor beta chain was recorded in a study of cytomegalovirus exposure and HLA in healthy donors. The overall study: Within an early data release were tens of millions of unique TCRs drawn from HLA-typed donors. General study results and limits: The investigators catalogued some 150 TCR beta chains as cytomegalovirus-associated. One cluster of highly shared sequence variants probably arose as a sequencing artifact.

A multiplex PCR was run with 60 Vbeta primers and 13 Jbeta primers. Assay: immunoSEQ multiplex PCR; the TCRdb copy retains only in-frame clones and omits some. The data hold about 160,000 clones, with about three quarters observed a single time. Germline V gives CDR1 MDHEN, CDR2 SYDVKM. V lost 5 bases, J lost 7 bases, and 3 bases stayed unmatched. This CDR3 is 14 amino acids long. Note on this clone: Antigen specificity is unknown.

The material sequenced was PBMCs. The J gene is TRBJ2-1, the V gene TRBV28; TRBD2 agrees at 12 bases. This clonotype was obtained from a woman in her fifties or sixties in good health and CMV-seropositive. This chain's CDR3 is CASSLAGGRNEQFF. In nucleotides, the CDR3 is TGTGCCAGCAGTCTAGCGGGAGGGCGTAATGAGCAGTTCTTC. Together with reference TRBV28 and TRBJ2-1, the CDR3 gives the full variable domain: DVKVTQSSRYLVKRTGEKVFLECVQDMDHENMFWYRQDPGLGLRLIYFSYDVKMKEKGDIPEGYSVSREKKERFSLILESASTNQTSMYLCASSLAGGRNEQFFGPGTRLTVL.